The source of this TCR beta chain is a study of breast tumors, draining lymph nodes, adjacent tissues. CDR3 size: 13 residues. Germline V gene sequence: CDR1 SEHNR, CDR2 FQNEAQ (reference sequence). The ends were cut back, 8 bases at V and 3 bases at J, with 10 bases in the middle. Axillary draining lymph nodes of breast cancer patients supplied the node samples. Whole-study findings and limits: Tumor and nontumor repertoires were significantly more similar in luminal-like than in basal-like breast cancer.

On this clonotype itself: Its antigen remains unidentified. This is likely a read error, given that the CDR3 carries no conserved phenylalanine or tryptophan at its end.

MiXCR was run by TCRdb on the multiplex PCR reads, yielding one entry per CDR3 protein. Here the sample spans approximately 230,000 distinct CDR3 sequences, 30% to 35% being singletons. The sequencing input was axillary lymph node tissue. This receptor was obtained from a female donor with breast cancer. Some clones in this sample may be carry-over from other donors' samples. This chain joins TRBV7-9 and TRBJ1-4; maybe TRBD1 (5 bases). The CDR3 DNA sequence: TGTGCCAGCGGCGGGACCCCTAATGAAAAACTGTTTCTT. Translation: CASGGTPNEKLFL.